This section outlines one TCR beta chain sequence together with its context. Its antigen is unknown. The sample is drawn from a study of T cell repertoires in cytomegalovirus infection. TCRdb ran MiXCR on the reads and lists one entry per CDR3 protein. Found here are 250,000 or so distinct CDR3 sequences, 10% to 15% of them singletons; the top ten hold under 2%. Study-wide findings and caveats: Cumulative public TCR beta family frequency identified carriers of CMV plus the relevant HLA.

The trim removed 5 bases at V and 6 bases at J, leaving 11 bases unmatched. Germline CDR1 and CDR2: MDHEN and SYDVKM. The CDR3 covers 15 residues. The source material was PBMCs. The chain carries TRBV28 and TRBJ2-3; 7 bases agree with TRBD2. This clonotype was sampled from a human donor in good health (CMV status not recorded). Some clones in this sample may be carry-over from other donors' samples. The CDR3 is CASSVIKAGTDTQYF. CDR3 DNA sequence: TGTGCCAGCAGTGTAATTAAAGCGGGAACGGATACGCAGTATTTT.